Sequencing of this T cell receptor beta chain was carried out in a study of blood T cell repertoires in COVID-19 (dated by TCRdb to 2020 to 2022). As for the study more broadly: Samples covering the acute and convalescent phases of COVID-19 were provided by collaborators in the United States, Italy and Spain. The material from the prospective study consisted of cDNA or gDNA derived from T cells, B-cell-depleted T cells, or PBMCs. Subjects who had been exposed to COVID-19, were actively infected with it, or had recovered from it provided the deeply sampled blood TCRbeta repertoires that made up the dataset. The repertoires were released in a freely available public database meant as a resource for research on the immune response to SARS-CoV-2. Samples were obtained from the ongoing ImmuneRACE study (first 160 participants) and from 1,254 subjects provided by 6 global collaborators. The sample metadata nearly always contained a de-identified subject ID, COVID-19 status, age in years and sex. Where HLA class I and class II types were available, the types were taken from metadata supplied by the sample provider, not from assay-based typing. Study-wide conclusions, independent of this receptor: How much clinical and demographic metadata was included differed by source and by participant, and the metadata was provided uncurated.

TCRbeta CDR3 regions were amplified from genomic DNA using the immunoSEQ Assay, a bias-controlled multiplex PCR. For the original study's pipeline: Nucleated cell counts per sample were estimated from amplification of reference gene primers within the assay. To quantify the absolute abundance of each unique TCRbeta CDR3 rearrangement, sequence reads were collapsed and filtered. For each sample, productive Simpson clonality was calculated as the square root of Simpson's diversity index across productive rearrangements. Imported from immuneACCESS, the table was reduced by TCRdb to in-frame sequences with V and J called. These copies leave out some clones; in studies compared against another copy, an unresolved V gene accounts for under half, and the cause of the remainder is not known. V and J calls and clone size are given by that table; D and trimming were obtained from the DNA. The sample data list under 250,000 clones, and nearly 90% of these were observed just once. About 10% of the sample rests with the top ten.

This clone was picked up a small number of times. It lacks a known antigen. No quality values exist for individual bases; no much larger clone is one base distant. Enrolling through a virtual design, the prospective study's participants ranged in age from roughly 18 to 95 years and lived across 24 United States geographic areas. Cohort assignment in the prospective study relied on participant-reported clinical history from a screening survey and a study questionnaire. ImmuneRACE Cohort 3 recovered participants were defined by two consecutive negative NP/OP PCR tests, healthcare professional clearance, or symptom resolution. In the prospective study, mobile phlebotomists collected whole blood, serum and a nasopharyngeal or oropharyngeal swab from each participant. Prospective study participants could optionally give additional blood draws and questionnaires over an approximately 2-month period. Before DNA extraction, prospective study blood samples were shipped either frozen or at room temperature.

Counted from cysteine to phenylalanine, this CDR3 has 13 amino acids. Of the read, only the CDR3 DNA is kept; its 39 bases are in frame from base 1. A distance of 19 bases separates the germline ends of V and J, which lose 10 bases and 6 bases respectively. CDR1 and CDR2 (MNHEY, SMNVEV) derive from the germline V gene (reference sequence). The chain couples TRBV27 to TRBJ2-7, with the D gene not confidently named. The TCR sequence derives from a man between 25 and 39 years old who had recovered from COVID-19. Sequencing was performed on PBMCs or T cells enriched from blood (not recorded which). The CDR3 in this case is CATSEKDWFEQYF. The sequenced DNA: TGTGCCACCTCGGAGAAGGATTGGTTCGAGCAGTACTTC.